What follows describes a single T cell receptor beta chain. The antigen it binds to is not known. The sample holds no much larger clone one base away, and base qualities are not on file. The entry originates in a study of siplizumab effects on memory and regulatory T cells (dated by TCRdb to between 2018 and 2021). General notes on the study: The effect of the anti-CD2 antibody siplizumab on alloreactive T-cell subsets was examined in allogeneic mixed lymphocyte reactions constructed from human PBMCs.

The library relied on the immunoSEQ multiplex PCR assay. About 10^5 TCR templates per sample were assayed by the deep sequencing platform. Genomic DNA extracted from sorted T cells was the material used for TCRbeta CDR3 sequencing. Under the source paper's analysis protocol: The R programming language was used for the clonal analysis of the TCRbeta CDR3 data. Alloreactive CD4+ and CD8+ clones were identified by comparing unstimulated samples to CFSE-low samples taken after the reaction. Regulatory or non-regulatory origin of alloreactive CD4+ clones was assigned by matching sequences to the sorted unstimulated Treg and non-Treg repertoires. This immuneACCESS table, as held by TCRdb, lists in-frame sequences with V and J called but not all clones. Of the missing ones, under half trace to an unresolved V gene in checked studies; the others have no known cause. That table is the source of V, J and clone size, and D and trimming were worked out from the DNA. This sample lists about 69,000 clones; 75% to 90% were detected once. The ten biggest clones cover around 1.6% of the sample.

Paper-wide results and their limitations: Siplizumab significantly lowered the cumulative frequency of alloreactive sequences that could be traced to unstimulated CD4+ memory T cells. Sequences below about 10^-5 frequency were poorly captured, so only a minor fraction of alloreactive clones could be mapped to unstimulated subsets. Whether proliferating Tregs from siplizumab cultures actually had suppressive function was not functionally confirmed. Unstimulated naive T cells appeared more diverse than memory T cells, and naive cells seemed to contribute substantially to the alloresponse. Among mappable alloreactive CD4+ clones, the Treg-derived fraction averaged about 70% with siplizumab versus 25% to 30% in control reactions. About 80-96% of proliferating CD4+ or CD8+ clones could not be given a naive or memory phenotype.

TCRbeta CDR3 sequencing was performed on sorted unstimulated T cells and on proliferating T cells recovered from mixed lymphocyte reactions. Fresh whole blood from fewer than 11 HLA-typed healthy donors was used to isolate PBMCs. To map where alloreactive clones came from, unstimulated CD4+ regulatory T cells were FACS-sorted. Source material: Tregs sorted from blood. The TCR comes from a human donor in good health.

CDR3 reads: CASSHGTGGRNTIYF. The DNA reads as follows: TGCGCCAGCAGCCATGGGACAGGGGGCCGAAACACCATATATTTT. The V and J segments used are TRBV5-1 and TRBJ1-3, and 12 junctional nucleotides match TRBD1. Compared with germline, V lacks 4 bases and J lacks 5 bases; bases without a gene match: 4. The CDR3 runs 15 residues from the cysteine to the phenylalanine. CDR3 DNA is the only sequence kept; it has 45 bases, read in frame from the first base. As encoded in the germline V gene, CDR1 is SGHRS while CDR2 is YFSETQ. Extended through the reference TRBV5-1 and TRBJ1-3 proteins, this CDR3 yields the full variable domain: KAGVTQTPRYLIKTRGQQVTLSCSPISGHRSVSWYQQTPGQGLQFLFEYFSETQRNKGNFPGRFSGRQFSNSRSEMNVSTLELGDSALYLCASSHGTGGRNTIYFGEGSWLTVV.